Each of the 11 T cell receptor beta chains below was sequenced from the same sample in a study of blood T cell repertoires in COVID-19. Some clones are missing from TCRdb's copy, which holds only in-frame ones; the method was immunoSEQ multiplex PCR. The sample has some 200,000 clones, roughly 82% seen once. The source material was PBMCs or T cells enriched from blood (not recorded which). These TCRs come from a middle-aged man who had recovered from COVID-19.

Written as DNA, the CDR3 is TGTGCCAGCAGGTTACAGGGAGACTCTGGAAACACCATATATTTT. Its translation is CASRLQGDSGNTIYF. This chain joins TRBV2 and TRBJ1-3; D might be TRBD1 (6 bases). V shed 6 bases and J shed 0 bases, with 12 bases lying between them. Per the germline V gene, CDR1 is SNHLY and CDR2 is FYNNEI. The CDR3 has 15 amino acids.

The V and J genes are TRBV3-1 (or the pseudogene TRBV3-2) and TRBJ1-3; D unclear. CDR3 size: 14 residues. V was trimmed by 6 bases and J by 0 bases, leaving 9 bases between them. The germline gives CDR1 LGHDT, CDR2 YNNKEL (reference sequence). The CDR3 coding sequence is TGTGCCAGCAGTCGTCTCCTCTCTGGAAACACCATATATTTT. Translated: CASSRLLSGNTIYF.

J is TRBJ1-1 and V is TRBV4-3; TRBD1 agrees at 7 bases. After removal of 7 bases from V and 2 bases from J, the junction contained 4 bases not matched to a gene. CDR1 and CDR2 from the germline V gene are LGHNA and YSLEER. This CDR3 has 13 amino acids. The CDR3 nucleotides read TGCGCCAGCACAAACAGGGGTAACACTGAAGCTTTCTTT. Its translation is CASTNRGNTEAFF.

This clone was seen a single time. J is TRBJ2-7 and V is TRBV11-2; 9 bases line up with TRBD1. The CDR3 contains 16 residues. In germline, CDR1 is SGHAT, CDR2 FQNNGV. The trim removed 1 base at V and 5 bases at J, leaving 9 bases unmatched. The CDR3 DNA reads TGTGCCAGCAGCTTAGCGTACAGGGGGCTAACGAACGAGCAGTACTTC. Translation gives CASSLAYRGLTNEQYF.

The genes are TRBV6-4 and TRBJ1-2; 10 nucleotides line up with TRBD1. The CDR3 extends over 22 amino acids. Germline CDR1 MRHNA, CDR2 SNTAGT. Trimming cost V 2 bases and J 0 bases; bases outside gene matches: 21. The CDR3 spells CASSDMAGQGPLYTGTNYGYTF. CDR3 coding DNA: TGTGCCAGCAGTGACATGGCGGGACAGGGGCCCTTATACACGGGAACTAACTATGGCTACACCTTC.

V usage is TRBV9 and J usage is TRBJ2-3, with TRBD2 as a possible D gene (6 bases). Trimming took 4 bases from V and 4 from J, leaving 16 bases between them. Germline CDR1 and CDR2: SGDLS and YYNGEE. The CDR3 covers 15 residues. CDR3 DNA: TGTGCCAGCAGCCCAGGGACTCTCGATCCAGATACGCAGTATTTT. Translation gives CASSPGTLDPDTQYF.

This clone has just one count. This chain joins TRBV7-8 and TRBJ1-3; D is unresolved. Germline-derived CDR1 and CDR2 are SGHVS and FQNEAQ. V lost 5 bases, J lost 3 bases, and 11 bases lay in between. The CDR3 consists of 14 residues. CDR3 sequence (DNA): TGTGCCAGCAGCCCAAGACTGAGTGGAAACACCATATATTTT. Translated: CASSPRLSGNTIYF.

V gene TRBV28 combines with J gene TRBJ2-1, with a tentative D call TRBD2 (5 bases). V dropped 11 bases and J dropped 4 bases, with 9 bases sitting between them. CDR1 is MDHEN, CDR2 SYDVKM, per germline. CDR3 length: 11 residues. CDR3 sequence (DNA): TGTGCCGTTAGCGAATACAATGAGCAGTTCTTC. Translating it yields CAVSEYNEQFF.

The CDR3 region is CASSFLQGSNQPQHF. The CDR3 coding sequence is TGTGCCAGCAGCTTTTTACAGGGGAGCAATCAGCCCCAGCATTTT. The rearrangement links TRBV5-5 to TRBJ1-5; 7 bases agree with TRBD1. The CDR3 contains 15 residues. V dropped 2 bases and J dropped 1; count of bases not matched to a gene: 3. Germline-derived CDR1 and CDR2 are SGHKS and YYEKEE (reference sequence).

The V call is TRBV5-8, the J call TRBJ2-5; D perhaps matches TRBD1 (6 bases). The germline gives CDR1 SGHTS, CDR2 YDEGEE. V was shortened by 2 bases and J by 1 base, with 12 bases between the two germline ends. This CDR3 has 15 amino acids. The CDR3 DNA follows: TGTGCCAGCAGCTTTAATAGGGGGATCCAAGAGACCCAGTACTTC. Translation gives CASSFNRGIQETQYF.

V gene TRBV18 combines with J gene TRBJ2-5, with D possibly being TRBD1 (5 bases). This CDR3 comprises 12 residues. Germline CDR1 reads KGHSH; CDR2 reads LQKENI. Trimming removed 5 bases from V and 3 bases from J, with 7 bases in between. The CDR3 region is CASSEQEETQYF. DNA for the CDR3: TGTGCCAGCTCAGAACAGGAAGAGACCCAGTACTTC.